This entry concerns a single T cell receptor beta chain. Only in-frame clones appear in the TCRdb table, and some are missing; sequencing was by immunoSEQ multiplex PCR. In the table there are roughly 2.5 million clones, around 90% of which are singletons. The record originates from a study of shared clonotypes between healthy human individuals. V trimming: 9 bases; J trimming: 6 bases; junction bases outside the gene matches: 12. Germline V lookup: CDR1 MNHEY, CDR2 SMNVEV (reference sequence). This CDR3 spans 17 amino acids. This TCR came from a man younger than 35 in good health. V gene TRBV27 combines with J gene TRBJ2-3; TRBD2 aligns across 16 bases. The specimen sequenced was naive CD4+ T cells sorted from blood. Sample subset: CD45RA+ positively selected. For the CDR3, the DNA is TGTGCCAGAACCACGGGACTAGCGGGGGGGAGATCCGATACGCAGTATTTT. Encoded protein: CARTTGLAGGRSDTQYF.